The sample holds a few counts of the clone carrying this T cell receptor (beta chain). Antigen unknown. Libraries for TCR beta were made by quantitative 5'-RACE with molecular barcodes. In TCRdb, the 5' RACE reads were re-called with MiXCR into one record per CDR3 protein. The sample contains 750,000 to 850,000 distinct CDR3 sequences, over 9.5% of which appear only once. The data were obtained in a study of CD8 T cells in ankylosing spondylitis. Study-wide results and limits: Several highly homologous variants made up a TCR beta motif, and this motif appeared characteristic of ankylosing spondylitis blood.

The ends were cut back, 3 bases at V and 3 bases at J, with 12 bases in the middle. CDR3 size: 13 residues. Germline assignment: CDR1 DFQATT and CDR2 SNEGSKA (reference sequence). This chain links TRBV20-1 with TRBJ2-7; tentatively, D is TRBD1 (6 bases). Sequenced input: blood, either unsorted or a sorted T cell fraction (not recorded which). The receptor's source is a male donor with ankylosing spondylitis. The CDR3 protein is CSARGASNYEQYF. The CDR3 DNA is TGCAGTGCTAGGGGGGCCTCGAACTACGAGCAGTACTTC.